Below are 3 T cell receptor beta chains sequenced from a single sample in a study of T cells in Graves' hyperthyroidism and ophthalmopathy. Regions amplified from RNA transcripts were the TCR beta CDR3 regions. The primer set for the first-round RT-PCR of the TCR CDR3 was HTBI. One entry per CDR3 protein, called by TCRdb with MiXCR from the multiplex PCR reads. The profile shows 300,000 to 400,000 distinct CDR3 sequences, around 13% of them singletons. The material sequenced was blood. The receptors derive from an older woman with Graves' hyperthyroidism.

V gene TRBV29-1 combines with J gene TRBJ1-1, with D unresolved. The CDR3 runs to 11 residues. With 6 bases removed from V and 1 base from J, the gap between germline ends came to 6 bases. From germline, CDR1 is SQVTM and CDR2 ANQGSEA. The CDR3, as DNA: TGCAGCGTCATCAGGAACACTGAAGCTTTCTTT. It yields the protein CSVIRNTEAFF. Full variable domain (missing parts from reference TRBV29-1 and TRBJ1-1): SAVISQKPSRDICQRGTSLTIQCQVDSQVTMMFWYRQQPGQSLTLIATANQGSEATYESGFVIDKFPISRPNLTFSTLTVSNMSPEDSSIYLCSVIRNTEAFFGQGTRLTVV.

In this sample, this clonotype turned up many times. The CDR3 coding sequence is TGTGCCAGCTTCGAGGGAGGGCCTTCCTACAATGAGCAGTTCTTC. This gives the protein CASFEGGPSYNEQFF. The chain couples TRBV2 to TRBJ2-1, with TRBD2 matching 7 bases. Germline V gene lookup returns CDR1 SNHLY and CDR2 FYNNEI. J lost 1 base, V lost 8 bases, and 8 bases had no gene match. The length of the CDR3 is 15 residues.

The CDR3 bases are TGTGCCACCAGTGATCCCCCCGGATCCCTGGCAGAGACCCAGTACTTC. It is translated as CATSDPPGSLAETQYF. The J gene is TRBJ2-5, the V gene TRBV24-1; no clear D. V lost 3 bases to trimming and J lost 4 bases, with 17 bases between them. Germline V gene data show CDR1 as KGHDR and CDR2 as SFDVKD. This CDR3 contains 16 residues.